This T cell receptor (beta chain) was documented in a study of shared clonotypes between healthy human individuals (dated by TCRdb to the early 2020s). With respect to the entire study: The cohort comprised a couple of women and a few men aged 18 to 49 years. To increase sequencing depth and limit assay-specific biases, different laboratories used diverse techniques to prepare libraries and sequence TCR repertoires. To estimate repertoire size and how much clonotypes are shared between individuals, the study performed deep sequencing of blood TCR repertoires from roughly five healthy adults. Between about 0.9 and 8.9 billion PBMCs per donor were obtained by leukapheresis. For each donor, three plates each were used for CD4 naive and CD4 memory, two plates were used for CD8 naive, and one plate was used for CD8 memory. Broader findings and caveats from the paper: Because the study included only a small number of donors, the genetic and exposure-history diversity represented was limited. Higher generation probabilities were observed for clonotypes shared by all four sorted-subset donors than for non-shared clonotypes. Estimated clonotype richness was generally larger for naive than for memory subsets. Incomplete sequencing was indicated by rarefaction of sorted-subset datasets, despite the large sequencing depth. Sharing across a few donors was observed for around 5% of naive CD4, less than 4% of naive CD8, roughly 2.3% of memory CD4, and about 0.4% of memory CD8 clonotypes. Sampling was restricted to blood, and TCR repertoires in tissue are likely to differ from TCR repertoires in blood. Based on pairwise subsampling, the degree of clonotype sharing among donors was expected to be affected by sequencing depth.

This clone was recorded once. What antigen it recognizes has not been identified. The sample holds no much larger clone one base away, and base qualities are not on file. The junction carries 16 bases between V and J, which are trimmed by 3 bases and 8 bases respectively. The germline V gene supplies CDR1 MDHEN and CDR2 SYDVKM. The CDR3 runs 15 amino acids, cysteine and phenylalanine included. CDR3 DNA is the only sequence kept; it has 45 bases, read in frame from the first base. CD8 naive samples were CD45RO-negative cells positively selected for CCR7, giving a CD45RA+CCR7+ population that excluded TemRA cells. Donors were healthy HIV-negative adults with no recently reported acute infections or vaccinations. Only Caucasian adults living in Nashville, Tennessee, USA were represented among the donors. After blood collection by leukapheresis, PBMCs were isolated using Ficoll-Histopaque density gradient centrifugation and then cryopreserved in the vapor phase of liquid nitrogen. Analytical flow cytometry was used to check the purity and quantity of every magnetically sorted T cell population. Genomic DNA was isolated from each sorted fraction and quantified by UV absorbance on a Nanodrop 2000c.

TCR CDR3 regions were amplified from genomic DNA by multiplex PCR using the deep immunoSEQ assay. Extracted genomic DNA from each cell subset was distributed evenly across all wells of several immunoSEQ 96-well plates, and each plate was treated as a replicate. For sorted subsets, each replicate PCR was loaded with 200 ng genomic DNA, equivalent to 30,000 or so T cell genomes. Purified libraries were quantified with a Qubit 3.0 fluorometer, sized on a Bioanalyzer 2100, and re-quantified with the KAPA Library Quantification kit. Every immunoSEQ 96-well plate was sequenced on a dedicated single-read 150-cycle Illumina NextSeq 550 flow cell. Processing in the source paper ran as follows. Because only junctional sequences without quality scores were contained in the immunoSEQ output, filtering matching that applied to full-length reads could not be performed. Sequences were annotated with PyIR, a Python wrapper for IgBLAST v1.9, and V/J genes and CDR3 were assigned using IMGT germline references. Reads were filtered out if the reads had weak V/J assignments (E-value above 1e-6), no CDR3, stop codons, out-of-frame junctions, or ambiguous translated residues. V3J clonotypes were defined by identical inferred V gene, J gene, and CDR3 amino acid sequence. Percentage overlap between repertoires was calculated by dividing the number of shared unique clonotypes by the size of the smaller repertoire. RTK rarefaction, the Chao1 estimator, and Recon v2.1 estimates of unobserved clonotypes were used to assess repertoire richness. Generation probabilities were computed with OLGA for all TCRbeta clonotypes obtained by the gDNA method from a few donors. TCRdb stores this immuneACCESS table with in-frame sequences only. Part of the clones is absent; in the studies checked, under half of the shortfall reflects unresolved V genes, and no reason is known for the rest. For V, J and clone size, that table is used; D and trimming come from the DNA. This sample holds around 2,000,000 clones; about 95% were observed only once. 1% to 1.3% of the sample rests with the top ten.

Material: naive CD8+ T cells sorted from blood. The cell subset or site label here, explained by the study, means: CD45RA+CCR7+. The source of this sequence is a man younger than 30 in good health. Recombination joined TRBV28 with TRBJ1-4; no D gene call is confident. The CDR3 protein sequence reads: CASSLVATMGEKLFF. The DNA reads TGTGCCAGCAGTTTGGTAGCCACAATGGGGGAAAAACTGTTTTTT. The reference TRBV28 and TRBJ1-4 proteins fill in what lies around the CDR3, so the full variable domain reads DVKVTQSSRYLVKRTGEKVFLECVQDMDHENMFWYRQDPGLGLRLIYFSYDVKMKEKGDIPEGYSVSREKKERFSLILESASTNQTSMYLCASSLVATMGEKLFFGSGTQLSVL.